This T cell receptor beta chain appears in the sequencing data of a study of OX40 agonist ivuxolimab in advanced cancers. Concerning the study at large: The costimulatory receptor OX40 (CD134) was targeted by ivuxolimab, a fully human IgG2 agonistic monoclonal antibody. Intravenous ivuxolimab was administered to patients every 2 weeks at six dose levels: 0.01, 0.1, 0.3, 1.5, 3 and 10 mg/kg. Of the approximately 54 dose-escalation patients, hepatocellular carcinoma was present in approximately 20, melanoma in around 15, renal cell carcinoma in 9 and head and neck cancer in 9. The dose-escalation cohort was 82.7% male with a mean age of approximately 60 years, ranging from roughly 20 to 80. Prior anti-PD-1, anti-PD-L1 or anti-CTLA-4 therapy was permitted, and 40% of dose-escalation patients had received checkpoint inhibitors. Partial responses were achieved by three dose-escalation patients, of whom one had hepatocellular carcinoma and two had cutaneous melanoma. The point of sequencing TCRbeta in the periphery was to test whether ivuxolimab changed TCR sequence diversity and drove clonal T-cell expansion. The paper covers the monotherapy dose-escalation part of the phase I ivuxolimab trial, which included N ≈ 57 patients. General conclusions and limits of the study: In the 0.1-3.0 mg/kg groups, partial responders were among the patients with the lowest normalized peripheral clonal expansion, particularly in CD8+ T cells. After ivuxolimab, more expanded clones were found on average in CD8+ T cells than in CD4+ T cells. At doses from 0.1 to 3.0 mg/kg, clonal expansion was seen in both CD4+ and CD8+ blood T cells between baseline and week 6. Low levels of normalized T-cell clonal expansion were also seen in some patients who did not respond. The antigen specificity of the peripheral T cells that underwent clonal expansion was not determined.

The germline V gene (reference sequence) supplies CDR1 LNHDA and CDR2 SQIVND. The CDR3 numbers 12 residues from cysteine through phenylalanine. The read is trimmed to its CDR3 DNA, 36 bases read in frame from base 1. A distance of 6 bases separates the germline ends of V and J, which lose 6 bases and 1 base respectively. With respect to this clone: Its binding antigen is unknown. No clone much larger than this one lies a single base away; base qualities are absent.

Patients with a history of autoimmune disease or receiving systemic immunosuppression were excluded from the trial. Peripheral blood for TCR sequencing was collected from all dose cohorts at baseline, on cycle 4 day 1, and on cycle 7 day 1. The samples were drawn from a first-in-human, open-label, multicenter phase I dose-escalation trial of ivuxolimab. Adults with locally advanced or metastatic melanoma, renal cell carcinoma, hepatocellular carcinoma or head and neck squamous cell carcinoma were enrolled in the trial. Before TCR sequencing, CD4+ and CD8+ T cells were separately sorted from peripheral blood. To sequence the TCRbeta CDR3 region, genomic DNA was isolated from the sorted cells. TCRbeta CDR3 regions were sequenced using the immunoSEQ Assay. The table comes from immuneACCESS by way of TCRdb, which keeps in-frame sequences with V and J called. Part of the clones is missing from these tables; in studies checked, under half for an unresolved V gene and the rest for unknown reasons. The sample contains 71,000 or so clones, roughly 77% of them found a single time. 5% of the sample goes to the ten largest clones.

The sequenced sample was CD4+ or CD8+ T cells sorted from blood, obtained in a trial of the OX40 agonist ivuxolimab. This clonotype was obtained from an adult with an advanced solid tumor such as melanoma, head and neck, liver or kidney cancer. The sequence is built from TRBV19 and TRBJ1-1; the D gene cannot be resolved reliably. CDR3 protein: CASRFQNTEAFF. The DNA sequence reads TGTGCCAGTAGATTTCAGAACACTGAAGCTTTCTTT.